The source of this TCR beta chain is a study of cytomegalovirus exposure and HLA in healthy donors. The wider study: Unique TCRs numbering around 80 million, obtained from HLA-typed donors, made up an early data release.

The PCR had 60 Vbeta and 13 Jbeta primers. TCRdb's copy holds only in-frame clones and misses some; the assay was immunoSEQ multiplex PCR. This repertoire shows some 120,000 clones, about 74% found once; its top ten account for less than 7%. Worth noting for this clone: Its target is not known.

Study outcomes and limitations: The number of N-insertions in an Asian-associated ancestry cluster was reportedly below the approximately 700-donor mean in a later analysis. Researchers reported in a later analysis that a missense DCLRE1C variant was tied to TCR beta V- and J-gene trimming. In a later analysis, HLA-C alleles had the fewest associated TCRs, DRB1 alleles the most.

J gave up 5 bases and V 5 bases, and 9 bases lay outside the gene matches. There are 13 residues in the CDR3. In germline, CDR1 is SQVTM, CDR2 ANQGSEA. Sequencing was carried out using PBMCs. The V and J genes are TRBV29-1 and TRBJ2-7; 7 bases line up with TRBD1. This receptor was taken from a woman between 45 and 60 years old in good health and CMV-seropositive. The CDR3 region has the DNA TGCAGCGTTACTAGACAGGGTTACCACGAGCAGTACTTC. Its protein is CSVTRQGYHEQYF.